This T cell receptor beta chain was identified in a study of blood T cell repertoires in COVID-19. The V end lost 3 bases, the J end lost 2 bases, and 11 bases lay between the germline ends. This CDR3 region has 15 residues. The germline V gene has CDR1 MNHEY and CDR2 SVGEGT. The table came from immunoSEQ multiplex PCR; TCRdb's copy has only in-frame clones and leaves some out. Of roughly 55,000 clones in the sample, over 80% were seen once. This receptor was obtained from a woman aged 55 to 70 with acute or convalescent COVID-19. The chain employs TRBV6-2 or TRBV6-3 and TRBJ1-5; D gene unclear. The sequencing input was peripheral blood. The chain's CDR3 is CASSYFTQGNQPQHF. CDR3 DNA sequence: TGTGCCAGCAGTTATTTCACTCAGGGCAATCAGCCCCAGCATTTT.